The rows below give T cell receptor beta chains drawn from one sample of a study of identifying expanded T cells in peripheral blood. Here immunoSEQ multiplex PCR was the method, and the copy in TCRdb shows in-frame clones only, minus some. Of 100,000 to 150,000 clones listed, around nine tenths are singletons. The sample comprised blood. The receptors were gathered from a person aged 18 to 75 in good health. Both conserved end residues are part of each CDR3. The order of the fields is clone size, J gene, D gene, V gene, CDR3 DNA, CDR3 protein. D genes are given only for firm matches. Only some rows state a clone size, as once, few, many or a class for expanded clones.

>.|TRBJ1-2|.|TRBV6-5
TGTGCCAGCAGTTATTTACAGCGCAACTATGGCTACACCTTC
CASSYLQRNYGYTF
>.|TRBJ2-5|.|TRBV11-2
TGTGCCAGCAGCCCCCCCGGACTGGGCCAAGAGACCCAGTACTTC
CASSPPGLGQETQYF
>.|TRBJ2-1|TRBD2|TRBV19
TGTGCCAGTAGTATGCGGGGGTCCTTGGGGCGGGAGCAGTTCTTC
CASSMRGSLGREQFF
>.|TRBJ1-2|TRBD1|TRBV10-2
TGCGCCAGCAGTGACGGGCCAGGGGGGAAATACTATGGCTACACCTTC
CASSDGPGGKYYGYTF
>.|TRBJ2-3|TRBD2|TRBV10-3
TGTGCCATCAGTGAGTCAGGGACTAGCGGGGGCTCCCGAACAGATACGCAGTATTTT
CAISESGTSGGSRTDTQYF
>.|TRBJ1-1|TRBD1|TRBV7-8
TGTGCCAGCAGCTTAGTCGGGACAGGGTCCTTACCCCGGACAGCTTTCTTT
CASSLVGTGSLPRTAFF
>.|TRBJ2-1|.|TRBV29-1
TGCAGCGTTGGGGACGGGAGCGATGAGCAGTTCTTC
CSVGDGSDEQFF
>once|TRBJ1-2|.|TRBV5-4
TGTGCCAGCAGCTGGACCACCGGGACCCAGGGCGGCTACACCTTC
CASSWTTGTQGGYTF
>.|TRBJ2-3|TRBD2|TRBV10-3
TGTGCCATCAGTGAGGGGAGGGGCACAGATACGCAGTATTTT
CAISEGRGTDTQYF
>.|TRBJ2-1|TRBD2|TRBV5-1
TGCGCCAGCAGTTTTAGCGGGGGGGCCGTAGATGAGCAGTTCTTC
CASSFSGGAVDEQFF
>.|TRBJ1-1|.|TRBV25-1
TGTGCCAGCAGTGTTACTGTGAACACTGAAGCTTTCTTT
CASSVTVNTEAFF
>.|TRBJ1-4|.|TRBV6-1
TGTGCCAGCAGTGAATTGGGCAGGGAGGGTGAAAAACTGTTTTTT
CASSELGREGEKLFF
>.|TRBJ2-3|.|TRBV5-1
TGCGCCAGCAGCTCCGGAGGCAGGAACACAGATACGCAGTATTTT
CASSSGGRNTDTQYF
>.|TRBJ1-1|.|TRBV10-1
TGCGCCAGCAGTGAAGGACGGATGAACACTGAAGCTTTCTTT
CASSEGRMNTEAFF
>.|TRBJ1-3|TRBD1|TRBV27
TGTGCCAGCAGTCCAGGGGGTCCGTCCGGAAACACCATATATTTT
CASSPGGPSGNTIYF
>.|TRBJ2-1|.|TRBV19
TGTGCCAGTAGTATAGGACAGGCCAATGAGCAGTTCTTC
CASSIGQANEQFF
>.|TRBJ2-7|TRBD1|TRBV28
TGTGCCAGCAGCCCACCGGGGACAGGGAGACGCGAGCAGTACTTC
CASSPPGTGRREQYF
>.|TRBJ2-5|.|TRBV2
TGTGCCAGCCGGGACTCCTTGGAGACCCAGTACTTC
CASRDSLETQYF
>.|TRBJ1-5|TRBD1|TRBV10-3
TGTGCCATCAGGGGGACAGGCTTAAATCAGCCCCAGCATTTT
CAIRGTGLNQPQHF
>.|TRBJ2-7|.|TRBV6-6
TGTGCCAGCAGTTACTCGACGGGGGCCGACGAGCAGTACTTC
CASSYSTGADEQYF
>.|TRBJ2-3|.|TRBV6-6
TGTGCCAGCAGTACCGAACCCGTTTCAGATACGCAGTATTTT
CASSTEPVSDTQYF
>.|TRBJ1-2|TRBD1|TRBV6-5
TGTGCCAGCAGTTACTCGACAGGGCGCTATGGCTACACCTTC
CASSYSTGRYGYTF
>once|TRBJ2-5|TRBD1|TRBV5-1
TGCGCCAGCAGCCCCGGGACAGGGCAAGGGGAGACCCAGTACTTC
CASSPGTGQGETQYF
>.|TRBJ1-5|.|TRBV10-3
TGTGCCATCAGTGAGTCGCGGAGCCGAGGAGGGAGCCAGCCCCAGCATTTT
CAISESRSRGGSQPQHF
>.|TRBJ1-5|.|TRBV6-1
TGTGCCAGCAGTGAAGTTCCTTATAGCAATCAGCCCCAGCATTTT
CASSEVPYSNQPQHF
>.|TRBJ2-5|.|TRBV20-1
TGCAGTGCTAAGAAGGGAGAGACCCAGTACTTC
CSAKKGETQYF
>.|TRBJ2-7|TRBD1|TRBV28
TGTGCCAGCAGGGCCGGGACAGCTCAGGGCGAGCAGTACTTC
CASRAGTAQGEQYF
>.|TRBJ2-3|.|TRBV5-4
TGTGCCAGCAGCGGGGACCTTTCGAGGGCAGATACGCAGTATTTT
CASSGDLSRADTQYF
>.|TRBJ2-1|.|TRBV5-4
TGTGCCAGCAGCCCCGGGGGCAGGGCCGAAATGATAGAGCAGTTCTTC
CASSPGGRAEMIEQFF
>.|TRBJ2-7|.|TRBV6-1
TGTGCCAGCATAAGTGGAGGGGCCACCTACGAGCAGTACTTC
CASISGGATYEQYF
>few|TRBJ1-1|.|TRBV2
TGTGCCAGCAGTGAACCTACTGAAGCTTTCTTT
CASSEPTEAFF
>.|TRBJ1-5|.|TRBV28
TGTGCCAGCAGTTTATTATATAGCAATCAGCCCCAGCATTTT
CASSLLYSNQPQHF
>.|TRBJ1-2|.|TRBV6-1
TGTGCCAGCAGTGAAAAAGGGCCTGGGCCAGGCTATGGCTACACCTTC
CASSEKGPGPGYGYTF
>.|TRBJ1-2|.|TRBV4-1
TGCGCCAGCAGGATGAATTACAGGGATCCTGAGAACCTTTATGGCTACACCTTC
CASRMNYRDPENLYGYTF
>.|TRBJ1-3|.|TRBV29-1
TGCAGCGGAGGTGAGGGCTACGGAAACACCATATATTTT
CSGGEGYGNTIYF
>.|TRBJ2-3|TRBD2|TRBV10-3
TGTGCCATCATGGGACTAGCGGGTTCTTCCACAGATACGCAGTATTTT
CAIMGLAGSSTDTQYF
>.|TRBJ1-2|.|TRBV28
TGTGCCAGCGCGACCGTCGGGGGAAACTATGGCTACACCTTC
CASATVGGNYGYTF
>few|TRBJ1-6|TRBD1|TRBV2
TGTGCCACCAGACAGGGCTTGGGGTCACCCCTCCACTTT
CATRQGLGSPLHF
>.|TRBJ1-2|.|TRBV11-3
TGTGCCAGCACCACCAGCAGGCGAATTTATGGCTACACCTTC
CASTTSRRIYGYTF
>.|TRBJ2-1|TRBD2|TRBV5-1
TGCGCCAGCAGCTTGGGGGGACTAGCGGGAGAAAAGTATGAGCAGTTCTTC
CASSLGGLAGEKYEQFF
>few|TRBJ1-5|.|TRBV6-5
TGTGCCAGCGGAGAAGGAACCTATAGCAATCAGCCCCAGCATTTT
CASGEGTYSNQPQHF
>.|TRBJ1-1|TRBD1|TRBV6-4
TGTGCCAGCAGTGCACAGGGGCAGGGTGAAGCTTTCTTT
CASSAQGQGEAFF
>.|TRBJ2-7|.|TRBV6-1
TGTGCCGCGTCTCTGGGTCCCTACGAGCAGTACTTC
CAASLGPYEQYF
>few|TRBJ2-7|TRBD1|TRBV10-2
TGCGCCAGCAGTGGTCCGGGACAGGGGTTTTACGAGCAGTACTTC
CASSGPGQGFYEQYF
>.|TRBJ2-3|TRBD2|TRBV28
TGTGCCAGCAGGGGGACTAGCGGGAGAAGGGATACGCAGTATTTT
CASRGTSGRRDTQYF
>.|TRBJ2-4|.|TRBV6-4
TGTGCCAGCATCGACAGGGCAGGGGGGAGGAGCATTCAGTACTTC
CASIDRAGGRSIQYF
>.|TRBJ2-1|.|TRBV10-3
TGTGCCATCAGTGATTGGCCCAATGAGCAGTTCTTC
CAISDWPNEQFF
>once|TRBJ1-1|TRBD1|TRBV6-1
TGTGCCAGCAGTGTGGGGGGGACAGGGAAAATGAACACTGAAGCTTTCTTT
CASSVGGTGKMNTEAFF
>once|TRBJ1-5|.|TRBV5-4
TGTGCCAGCAGCTTTGGGGGCTCCCACAATCAGCCCCAGCATTTT
CASSFGGSHNQPQHF
>.|TRBJ2-2|TRBD1|TRBV19
TGTGCCAGTGTTCCGGGACAGGGGCGTCCCGACACCGGGGAGCTGTTTTTT
CASVPGQGRPDTGELFF
>.|TRBJ2-2|TRBD1|TRBV5-1
TGCGCCAGCAGCCTACTCAGGGGGACGAACACCGGGGAGCTGTTTTTT
CASSLLRGTNTGELFF
>.|TRBJ1-2|.|TRBV5-6
TGTGCCAGCAGCTTTTCCCCTGCAGGGTCGGATGGCTACACCTTC
CASSFSPAGSDGYTF
>.|TRBJ2-7|.|TRBV27
TGTGCCAGCAGTTTAGTTTGGGGTTACGAGCAGTACTTC
CASSLVWGYEQYF
>.|TRBJ2-3|TRBD2|TRBV18
TGTGCCAGCTACACTAGCGGGAGTTCCGATACGCAGTATTTT
CASYTSGSSDTQYF
>.|TRBJ2-1|.|TRBV11-3
TGTGCCAGCAGCTCGCAGGGGGGCAGCGATGAGCAGTTCTTC
CASSSQGGSDEQFF
>.|TRBJ2-1|.|TRBV18
TGTGCCAGCTCACCCGGCAGGCCTAGCCTCTACAATGAGCAGTTCTTC
CASSPGRPSLYNEQFF
>.|TRBJ2-7|TRBD1|TRBV7-2
TGTGCCAGCAGGCTACAGGGGATCTACGAGCAGTACTTC
CASRLQGIYEQYF
>.|TRBJ2-7|.|TRBV20-1
TGCAGTGCTAGATACGGCTACGAGCAGTACTTC
CSARYGYEQYF
>.|TRBJ2-2|.|TRBV7-9
TGTGCCAGCAGCTTAATAGAGGGGACCGGGGAGCTGTTTTTT
CASSLIEGTGELFF